Presented here are 17 T cell receptor beta chains from one specimen sequenced in a study of CD8+CD57+ T cells in acquired aplastic anemia. CDR3 and TCR beta VDJ profiling relied on genomic DNA as the template. MiXCR, applied by TCRdb to the reads, yields one record per CDR3 protein. The table shows some 220,000 distinct CDR3 sequences, with roughly 33% occurring only once. The specimen was sorted CD4+, CD8+, or CD8+CD57+ T cells (not recorded which) from PBMCs. The source is a human donor in good health, serving as a control.

This clonotype is medium-sized in the sample. J is TRBJ1-6 and V is TRBV10-3, with D possibly matching TRBD1 (5 bases). The CDR3 consists of 13 residues. The V and J ends lost 6 bases and 6 bases respectively, with 9 bases between them. The germline CDR1 and CDR2 sequences are ENHRY and SYGVKD. The CDR3 DNA reads TGTGCCATCAGGACAGAGCCTAATTCACCCCTCCACTTT. Amino acids: CAIRTEPNSPLHF.

This clonotype was seen many times. The V gene is TRBV7-3, the J gene TRBJ1-1; tentative D call: TRBD1 (6 bases). The CDR3 totals 14 residues. V was shortened by 5 bases and J by 0 bases, with 10 bases between the two germline ends. The germline gives CDR1 SGHTA, CDR2 FQGTGA. The CDR3 here is CASSLGTLNTEAFF. CDR3 DNA: TGTGCCAGCAGCCTAGGGACACTGAACACTGAAGCTTTCTTT.

J is TRBJ2-1 and V is TRBV9; unclear D gene. The V and J ends lost 3 bases and 3 bases respectively, with 4 bases between them. Germline assignment: CDR1 SGDLS and CDR2 YYNGEE. The length of the CDR3 is 12 residues. Here the CDR3 DNA reads TGTGCCAGCAGCGGGATCTACAATGAGCAGTTCTTC. Residues: CASSGIYNEQFF.

This clonotype was counted ten times or more. The V gene is TRBV11-2, the J gene TRBJ2-7; either TRBD1 or TRBD2 may supply D (5 bases each). CDR1 is SGHAT and CDR2 is FQNNGV in the germline V gene. The CDR3 is 15 residues long. V gave up 3 bases and J gave up 1 base, with 13 bases separating them. The CDR3 DNA reads TGTGCCAGCAGCTTGGGGACGGGGTTTTCCTACGAGCAGTACTTC. It yields the protein CASSLGTGFSYEQYF.

This clonotype was counted at least ten times. The chain links TRBV20-1 to TRBJ2-7; TRBD2 agrees at 9 bases. There are 14 residues in the CDR3. Germline V gene data show CDR1 as DFQATT and CDR2 as SNEGSKA (reference sequence). Unmatched junction bases numbered 6, after V lost 6 bases and J lost 0 bases. The CDR3 is CSATSGLSSYEQYF. CDR3 in DNA: TGCAGTGCAACTAGCGGGCTGAGCTCCTACGAGCAGTACTTC.

Concerning this clonotype itself: Possible read error: a much larger clone is one base away. J is TRBJ1-2 and V is TRBV10-3; D not certain. The V gene's germline CDR1 is ENHRY and CDR2 SYGVKD. The CDR3 is made up of 13 amino acids. The DNA for the CDR3 is TGTGCCAGCAGTGCCGACATGAGGAGAGGCTACACCTTC. Translation: CASSADMRRGYTF.

About this clonotype: A much larger clone lies a single base off, so this may be a read error. This chain links TRBV11-1 with TRBJ2-3; D perhaps matches TRBD1 (5 bases). Germline lookup yields CDR1 SGHAT and CDR2 FQDESV (reference sequence). This CDR3 comprises 15 residues. The DNA of the CDR3 is TGTGTCAGCAGCCCCTTAGGACAAAACACAGATACGCAGTATTTT. It is translated as CVSSPLGQNTDTQYF.

The chain is built from TRBV29-1 and TRBJ2-3; 8 nucleotides match TRBD2. The CDR3 covers 15 residues. The junction had 8 bases not matched to a gene; V was cut back by 6 bases and J by 0 bases. Germline V lookup: CDR1 SQVTM, CDR2 ANQGSEA. In nucleotides, the CDR3 is TGCAGCGTAGGCGGGGGGACTGCTAGCACAGATACGCAGTATTTT. It specifies CSVGGGTASTDTQYF.

This clonotype has ten or more counts. The chain couples TRBV5-1 to TRBJ2-7; perhaps TRBD2 as D (6 bases). Per the germline V gene, CDR1 is SGHRS and CDR2 is YFSETQ. This CDR3 spans 14 amino acids. The V gene lost 0 bases and the J gene lost 4 bases, with 11 bases spanning the gap. The CDR3 region is CASSLGIGGYEQYF. CDR3 DNA: TGCGCCAGCAGCTTGGGGATCGGGGGTTACGAGCAGTACTTC. Based on the CDR3 plus reference TRBV5-1 and TRBJ2-7, the full variable domain is KAGVTQTPRYLIKTRGQQVTLSCSPISGHRSVSWYQQTPGQGLQFLFEYFSETQRNKGNFPGRFSGRQFSNSRSEMNVSTLELGDSALYLCASSLGIGGYEQYFGPGTRLTVT.

This clonotype was recorded many times. The CDR3 bases are TGCAGTGCTTTCGGGACGGCTAACTATGGCTACACCTTC. Translation gives CSAFGTANYGYTF. The rearrangement links TRBV20-1 to TRBJ1-2, with a possible D match to TRBD1 (5 bases). The V gene lost 5 bases and the J gene lost 0 bases, with 10 bases spanning the gap. The CDR3 has 13 amino acids. Germline-derived CDR1 and CDR2 are DFQATT and SNEGSKA (reference sequence).

The chain combines TRBV5-1 with TRBJ2-7, with 9 bases that match TRBD2. Losses at the gene ends were 4 bases for V and 4 bases for J; bases not matched to a gene: 6. The CDR3 covers 14 residues. Germline V gene data show CDR1 as SGHRS and CDR2 as YFSETQ. The CDR3 loop is CASSPGGRAYEQYF. In DNA, the CDR3 is TGCGCCAGCAGCCCTGGCGGGAGGGCTTACGAGCAGTACTTC.

V and J are TRBV6-2 or TRBV6-3 and TRBJ2-1; weak D call: TRBD1 (5 bases). Trimming removed 0 bases from V and 1 base from J, with 13 bases in between. Germline assignment: CDR1 MNHEY and CDR2 SVGEGT. CDR3 length: 17 amino acids. In DNA, the CDR3 is TGTGCCAGCAGTTACTCCCCAGGGCTCTTTTCCTACAATGAGCAGTTCTTC. This translates into CASSYSPGLFSYNEQFF.

This rearrangement joins TRBV6-1 to TRBJ1-5; no reliable D call. Germline V CDR1 and CDR2: MNHNS, SASEGT. V lost 0 bases and J 0 bases, leaving 15 bases between the germline ends. The CDR3 is 18 amino acids. CDR3 sequence: CASSEAGGLTLSNQPQHF. The CDR3 bases are TGTGCCAGCAGTGAAGCGGGCGGGCTCACCCTTAGCAATCAGCCCCAGCATTTT.

With respect to this clonotype: This could be a read error, since a much larger clone is one nucleotide away. This chain links TRBV14 with TRBJ1-1; D ambiguous. CDR1 and CDR2 from the germline V gene are SGHDN and FVKESK. The length of the CDR3 is 13 residues. The DNA for the CDR3 is TGTGCCAGCAGCCAATCCAGAAGCACTAAAGCTTTCTTT. It translates to CASSQSRSTKAFF.

This clonotype was picked up a small number of times. CDR3 protein: CASRPRGGTDTQYF. The CDR3 DNA reads TGCGCCAGCAGGCCCCGCGGAGGCACAGATACGCAGTATTTT. This chain links TRBV5-1 with TRBJ2-3; D is unresolved. The CDR3 covers 14 residues. Germline values: CDR1 SGHRS, CDR2 YFSETQ. V gave up 5 bases and J gave up 1 base, with 11 bases separating them.

Many counts were recorded for this clonotype. The chain couples TRBV24-1 to TRBJ2-3; TRBD1 matches 10 bases. CDR1 is KGHDR, CDR2 SFDVKD, per germline. V lost 4 bases to trimming and J lost 0 bases; unmatched junction nucleotides: 6. The CDR3 has 17 residues. CDR3 nucleotide sequence: TGTGCCACCAGTGACCCTCCGGGACAGGGGAGCACAGATACGCAGTATTTT. Its protein is CATSDPPGQGSTDTQYF.

This rearrangement joins TRBV10-3 to TRBJ1-1, with 8 bases matching TRBD1. CDR1 is ENHRY and CDR2 is SYGVKD in the germline V gene. V lost 10 bases and J lost 6; bases outside the gene matches: 7. This CDR3 contains 12 residues. CDR3 in DNA: TGTGCCACAGGGGACAGGACGTCTGAAGCTTTCTTT. Residues: CATGDRTSEAFF.